The table lists the clone carrying this T cell receptor beta chain with a count of one. Arm-PCR with iRepertoire HTBI primers amplified the CDR3 regions for these TCR beta libraries. TCRdb re-called the multiplex PCR reads through MiXCR, storing one row per CDR3 protein. The table has about 470,000 distinct CDR3 sequences, about a fifth seen once. The time point is: persistent/refractory GD, antithyroid drugs over 5 years with positive TRAb. TCR sequences were obtained from RNA taken from PBMCs. This sample was taken from a study of regulatory T cells in long-lasting Graves disease. Trimming took off 4 bases at V and 7 bases at J, with 13 bases between the two ends. This CDR3 has 14 residues. CDR1 is SNHLY and CDR2 is FYNNEI in the germline V gene.

Sequences were derived from peripheral blood mononuclear cells (PBMCs), sampled when the disease was refractory, from a patient treated with antithyroid drugs. The genes are TRBV2 and TRBJ2-2, with D perhaps assigned TRBD1 or TRBD2 (5 bases each). This clonotype was obtained from a female donor with Graves disease. The CDR3 DNA is TGTGCCAGCAGTGGTTACGGGGCTGGCGGGGAGCTGTTTTTT. Translated, it gives CASSGYGAGGELFF.